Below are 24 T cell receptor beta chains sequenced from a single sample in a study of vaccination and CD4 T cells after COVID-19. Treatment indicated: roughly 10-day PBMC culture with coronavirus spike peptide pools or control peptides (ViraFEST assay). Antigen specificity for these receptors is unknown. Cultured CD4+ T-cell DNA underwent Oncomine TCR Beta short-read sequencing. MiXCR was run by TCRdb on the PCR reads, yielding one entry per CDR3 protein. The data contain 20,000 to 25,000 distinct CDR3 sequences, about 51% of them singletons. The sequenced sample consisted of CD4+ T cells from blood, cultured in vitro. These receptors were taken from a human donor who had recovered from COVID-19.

DNA for the CDR3: TGTGCCAGCAGCCCGACAGGGTTCGGCACCGGGGAGCTGTTTTTT. This gives the protein CASSPTGFGTGELFF. This chain connects TRBV11-2 to TRBJ2-2; 7 bases are shared with TRBD1. Germline-derived CDR1 and CDR2 are SGHAT and FQNNGV. The CDR3 is made up of 15 amino acids. Trimming took 5 bases from V and 4 from J; bases not matched to a gene: 7.

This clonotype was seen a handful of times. The chain's CDR3 is CASRGRNPNQPQHF. In nucleotides, the CDR3 is TGTGCCAGCAGAGGCAGGAACCCCAATCAGCCCCAGCATTTT. The chain has TRBV21-1 and TRBJ1-5. TRBV21-1 is termed a pseudogene. The CDR3 contains 14 residues.

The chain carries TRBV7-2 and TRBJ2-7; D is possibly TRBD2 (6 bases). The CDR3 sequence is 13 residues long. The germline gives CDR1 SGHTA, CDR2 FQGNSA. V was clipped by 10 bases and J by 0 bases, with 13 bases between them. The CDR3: CATSWDFSYEQYF. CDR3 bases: TGTGCCACATCATGGGACTTCTCCTACGAGCAGTACTTC.

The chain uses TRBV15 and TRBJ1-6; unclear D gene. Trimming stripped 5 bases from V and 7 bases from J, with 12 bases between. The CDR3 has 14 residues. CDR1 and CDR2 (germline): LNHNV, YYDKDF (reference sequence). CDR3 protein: CATSPGNQNSPLHF. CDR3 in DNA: TGTGCCACCAGCCCGGGAAATCAGAATTCACCCCTCCACTTT.

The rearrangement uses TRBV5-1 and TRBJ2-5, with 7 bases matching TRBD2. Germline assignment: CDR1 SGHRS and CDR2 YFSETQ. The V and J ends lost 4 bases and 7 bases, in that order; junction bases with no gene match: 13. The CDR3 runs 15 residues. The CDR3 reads CASSPGGVIIRTQYF. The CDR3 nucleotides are TGCGCCAGCAGCCCGGGAGGAGTGATAATTAGGACCCAGTACTTC.

CDR3 DNA: TGCAGTGCCACTCCGGGACAGGGCTACGAGCAGTACTTC. The encoded protein is CSATPGQGYEQYF. The chain uses TRBV20-1 and TRBJ2-7; 9 nucleotides align to TRBD1. The germline CDR1 and CDR2 sequences are DFQATT and SNEGSKA (reference sequence). The CDR3 has 13 amino acids. V lost 6 bases to trimming and J lost 3 bases; unmatched junction nucleotides: 6.

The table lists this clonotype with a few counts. The CDR3 loop reads CASSLLGTGSDEQFF. In DNA, the CDR3 is TGTGCCAGCAGCTTATTGGGTACAGGATCGGATGAGCAGTTCTTC. The gene calls are TRBV11-2 and TRBJ2-1, with D possibly matching TRBD1 (5 bases). This CDR3 is 15 amino acids long. V lost 2 bases, J lost 8 bases, and 16 bases lay in between. CDR1 is SGHAT and CDR2 is FQNNGV in the germline V gene.

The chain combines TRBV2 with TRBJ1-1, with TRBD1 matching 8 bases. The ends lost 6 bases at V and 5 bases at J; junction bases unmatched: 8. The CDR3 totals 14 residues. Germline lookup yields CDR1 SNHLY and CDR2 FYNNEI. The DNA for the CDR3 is TGTGCCAGCAGCGGACAGGGTAGTTGGACTGAAGCTTTCTTT. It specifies CASSGQGSWTEAFF. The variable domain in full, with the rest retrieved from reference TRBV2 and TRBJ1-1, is EPEVTQTPSHQVTQMGQEVILRCVPISNHLYFYWYRQILGQKVEFLVSFYNNEISEKSEIFDDQFSVERPDGSNFTLKIRSTKLEDSAMYFCASSGQGSWTEAFFGQGTRLTVV.

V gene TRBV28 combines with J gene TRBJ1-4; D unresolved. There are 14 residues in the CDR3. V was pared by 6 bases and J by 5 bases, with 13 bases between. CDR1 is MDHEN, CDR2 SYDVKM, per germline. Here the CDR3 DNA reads TGTGCCAGCAGGACATACCGGGAGAATGAAAAACTGTTTTTT. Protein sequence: CASRTYRENEKLFF.

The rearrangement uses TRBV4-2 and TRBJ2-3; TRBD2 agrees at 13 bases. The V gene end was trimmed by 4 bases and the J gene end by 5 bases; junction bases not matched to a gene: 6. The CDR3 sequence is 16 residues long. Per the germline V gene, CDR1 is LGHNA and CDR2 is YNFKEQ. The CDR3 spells CASSRGLAGVEDTQYF. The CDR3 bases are TGTGCCAGCAGCCGAGGACTAGCGGGAGTTGAAGATACGCAGTATTTT.

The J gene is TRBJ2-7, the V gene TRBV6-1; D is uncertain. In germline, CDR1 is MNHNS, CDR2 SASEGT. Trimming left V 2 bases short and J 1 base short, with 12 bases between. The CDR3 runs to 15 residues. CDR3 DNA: TGTGCCAGCAGTGAATTCCCAGGCGTGTCCTACGAGCAGTACTTC. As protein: CASSEFPGVSYEQYF.

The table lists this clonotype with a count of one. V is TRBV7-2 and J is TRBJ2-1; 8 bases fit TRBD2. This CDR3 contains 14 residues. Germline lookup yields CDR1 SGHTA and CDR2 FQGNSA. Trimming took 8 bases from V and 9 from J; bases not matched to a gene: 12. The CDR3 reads CASGKRELRLEQFF. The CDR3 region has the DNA TGTGCCAGCGGAAAGCGGGAGTTGAGGCTTGAGCAGTTCTTC.

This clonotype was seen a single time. The CDR3 sequence: CAISADNTGFYGYTF. As DNA, the CDR3 is TGTGCCATCAGTGCGGACAATACAGGTTTTTATGGCTACACCTTC. The chain joins TRBV10-3 to TRBJ1-2; tentatively, D is TRBD1 (5 bases). Trimming cost V 4 bases and J 5 bases, with 17 bases left between them. The germline CDR1 and CDR2 sequences are ENHRY and SYGVKD. The CDR3 is 15 amino acids.

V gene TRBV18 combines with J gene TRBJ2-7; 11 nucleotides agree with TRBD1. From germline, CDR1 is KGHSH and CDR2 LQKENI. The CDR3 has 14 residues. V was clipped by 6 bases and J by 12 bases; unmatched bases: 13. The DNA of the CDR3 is TGTGCCAGCTCCCCTTTGGGGACAGGGGGATCGGCGTACTTC. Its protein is CASSPLGTGGSAYF. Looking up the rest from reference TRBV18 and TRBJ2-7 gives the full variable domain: NAGVMQNPRHLVRRRGQEARLRCSPMKGHSHVYWYRQLPEEGLKFMVYLQKENIIDESGMPKERFSAEFPKEGPSILRIQQVVRGDSAAYFCASSPLGTGGSAYFGPGTRLTVT.

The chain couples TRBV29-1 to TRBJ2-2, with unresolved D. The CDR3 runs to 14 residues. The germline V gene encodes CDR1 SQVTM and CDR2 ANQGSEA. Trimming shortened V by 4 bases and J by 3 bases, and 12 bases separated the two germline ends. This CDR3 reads CSVGGLQYTGELFF. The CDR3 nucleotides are TGCAGCGTTGGAGGTCTCCAATACACCGGGGAGCTGTTTTTT.

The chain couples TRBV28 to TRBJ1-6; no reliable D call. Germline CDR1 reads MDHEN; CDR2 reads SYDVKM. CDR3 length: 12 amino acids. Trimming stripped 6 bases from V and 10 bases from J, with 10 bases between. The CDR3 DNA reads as TGTGCCAGCAGGTTAGGGAGATCACCCCTCCACTTT. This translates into CASRLGRSPLHF.

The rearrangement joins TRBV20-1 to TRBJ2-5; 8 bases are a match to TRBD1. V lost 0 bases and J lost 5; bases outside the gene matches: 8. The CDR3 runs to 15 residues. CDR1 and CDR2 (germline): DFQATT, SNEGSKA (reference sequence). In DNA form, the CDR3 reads TGCAGTGCTAGAGATAAGTGGACAGGGATGGAGACCCAGTACTTC. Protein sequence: CSARDKWTGMETQYF.

CDR3 loop: CATSDPSPAGGRSEQYF. CDR3 nucleotides: TGTGCCACCAGTGATCCCTCCCCAGCGGGGGGCCGCAGTGAGCAGTACTTC. V gene TRBV24-1 combines with J gene TRBJ2-7, with 9 positions matching TRBD2. With 3 bases clipped from V and 7 bases from J, the junction kept 15 bases outside the gene matches. CDR3 length: 17 amino acids. CDR1 and CDR2 (germline): KGHDR, SFDVKD.

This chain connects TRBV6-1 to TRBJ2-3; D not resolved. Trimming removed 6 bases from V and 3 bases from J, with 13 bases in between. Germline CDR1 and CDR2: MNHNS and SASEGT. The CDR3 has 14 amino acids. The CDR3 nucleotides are TGTGCCAGCAGGTGGGGTCTCGGGACAGATACGCAGTATTTT. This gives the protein CASRWGLGTDTQYF.

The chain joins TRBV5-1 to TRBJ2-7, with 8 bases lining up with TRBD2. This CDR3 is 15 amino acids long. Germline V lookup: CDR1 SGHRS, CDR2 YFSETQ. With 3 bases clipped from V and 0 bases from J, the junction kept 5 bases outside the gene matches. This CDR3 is CASSWASGPSYEQYF. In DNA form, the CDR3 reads TGCGCCAGCAGCTGGGCTAGCGGGCCCTCCTACGAGCAGTACTTC.

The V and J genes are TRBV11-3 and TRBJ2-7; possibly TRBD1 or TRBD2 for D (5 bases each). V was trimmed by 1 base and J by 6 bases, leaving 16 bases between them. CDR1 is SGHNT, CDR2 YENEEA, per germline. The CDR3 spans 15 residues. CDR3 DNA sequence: TGTGCCAGCAGCTTAGGGACCGGGACCTCAGGCGAGCAGTACTTC. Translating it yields CASSLGTGTSGEQYF. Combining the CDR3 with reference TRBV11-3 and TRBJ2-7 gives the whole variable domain EAGVVQSPRYKIIEKKQPVAFWCNPISGHNTLYWYLQNLGQGPELLIRYENEEAVDDSQLPKDRFSAERLKGVDSTLKIQPAELGDSAVYLCASSLGTGTSGEQYFGPGTRLTVT.

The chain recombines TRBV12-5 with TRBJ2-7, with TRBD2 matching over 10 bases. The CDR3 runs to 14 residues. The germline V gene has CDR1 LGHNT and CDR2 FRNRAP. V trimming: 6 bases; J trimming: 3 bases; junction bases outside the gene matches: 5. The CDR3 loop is CASGRTSGYYEQYF. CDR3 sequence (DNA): TGTGCTAGTGGAAGGACTAGCGGCTACTACGAGCAGTACTTC.

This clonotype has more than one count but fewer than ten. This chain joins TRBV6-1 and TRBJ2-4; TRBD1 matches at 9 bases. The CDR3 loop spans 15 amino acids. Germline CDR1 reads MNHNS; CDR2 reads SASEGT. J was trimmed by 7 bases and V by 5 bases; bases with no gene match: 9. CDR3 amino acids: CASSLYDRGGNIQYF. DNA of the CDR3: TGTGCCAGCAGTCTGTACGACAGGGGGGGGAACATTCAGTACTTC.

The CDR3 protein is CASSRPTGANVLTF. CDR3 DNA sequence: TGTGCCAGCAGTCGACCAACTGGGGCCAACGTCCTGACTTTC. The J gene is TRBJ2-6, the V gene TRBV28; D remains unclear. The length of the CDR3 is 14 residues. CDR1 and CDR2 from the germline V gene are MDHEN and SYDVKM. V lost 5 bases and J 2 bases, leaving 7 bases between the germline ends.